These 27 T cell receptor beta chains originate from one sample sequenced in a study of CD8 T cells in ankylosing spondylitis. General observations from the study: Roughly eight highly homologous variants made up a TCR beta motif that seemed to typify ankylosing spondylitis blood.

These TCRs are of unknown antigen specificity. Using its own MiXCR run on the 5' RACE reads, TCRdb lists one record per CDR3 protein. The sample holds approximately 550,000 distinct CDR3 sequences, roughly 12% seen once. The sequenced sample consisted of blood, either unsorted or a sorted T cell fraction (not recorded which). The receptors were gathered from a male donor with ankylosing spondylitis.

CDR3 loop: CASSLGPGGYTEAFF. CDR3 nucleotide sequence: TGTGCCAGCAGTTTAGGCCCTGGGGGCTACACTGAAGCTTTCTTT. The rearrangement joins TRBV12-3 or TRBV12-4 to TRBJ1-1; maybe TRBD1 (6 bases). The CDR3 is 15 residues long. The germline V and J ends were trimmed by 1 base and 3 bases, with 12 bases remaining between them.

This clonotype was recorded a few times. This CDR3 reads CSAPMGDYKNIQYF. CDR3 bases: TGCAGTGCTCCGATGGGGGACTATAAAAACATTCAGTACTTC. The chain joins TRBV20-1 to TRBJ2-4; TRBD2 aligns across 7 bases. Germline V CDR1 and CDR2: DFQATT, SNEGSKA (reference sequence). The CDR3 length is 14 residues. V gave up 5 bases and J gave up 4 bases; unmatched junction bases: 8.

This clonotype has ten or more counts. The J gene is TRBJ2-2, the V gene TRBV7-2; 7 bases are shared with TRBD2. This CDR3 region has 15 residues. Trimming removed 2 bases from V and 5 bases from J; junction bases left unmatched: 5. Germline values: CDR1 SGHTA, CDR2 FQGNSA. As DNA, the CDR3 is TGTGCCAGCAGCTTAAAAGCCGGGGGGACCGGGGAGCTGTTTTTT. This encodes CASSLKAGGTGELFF.

This clonotype was seen a few times. The chain has TRBV5-4 and TRBJ2-7, with 7 bases that match TRBD1. V shed 0 bases and J 6 bases; nucleotides not matched to a gene: 12. CDR3 length: 16 amino acids. Germline lookup yields CDR1 SGHNT and CDR2 YYREEE (reference sequence). The CDR3 nucleotides are TGTGCCAGCAGCTTGGAGGGCAGGGGGTATGTGAGCGAGCAGTACTTC. This codes for CASSLEGRGYVSEQYF. Combining the CDR3 with reference TRBV5-4 and TRBJ2-7 gives the whole variable domain ETGVTQSPTHLIKTRGQQVTLRCSSQSGHNTVSWYQQALGQGPQFIFQYYREEENGRGNFPPRFSGLQFPNYSSELNVNALELDDSALYLCASSLEGRGYVSEQYFGPGTRLTVT.

This chain joins TRBV10-3 and TRBJ2-5; 12 nucleotides agree with TRBD1. Germline CDR1 is ENHRY and CDR2 is SYGVKD. The V and J ends lost 5 bases and 4 bases, in that order; junction bases with no gene match: 5. This CDR3 contains 15 residues. The DNA for the CDR3 is TGTGCCATCAGTACCGGGACAGGGGGCCGAGAGACCCAGTACTTC. Translated: CAISTGTGGRETQYF.

The chain links TRBV6-5 to TRBJ1-4; D not certain. There are 14 residues in the CDR3. Germline V gene sequence: CDR1 MNHEY, CDR2 SVGAGI. Between the trimmed V and J ends, which lost 4 bases and 4 bases, there was a span of 10 bases. CDR3 DNA: TGTGCCAGCAGTTCCCGACTAGATAATGAAAAACTGTTTTTT. Protein product: CASSSRLDNEKLFF.

In its sample, this clonotype was seen a few times. The chain uses TRBV5-6 and TRBJ1-1; TRBD1 might be the D (6 bases). The germline V and J ends were trimmed by 1 base and 6 bases, with 10 bases remaining between them. CDR3 length equals 13 residues. Germline CDR1 is SGHDT and CDR2 is YYEEEE. CDR3 in amino acids: CASSLQGLSEAFF. The CDR3 bases are TGTGCCAGCAGCTTGCAGGGGCTCTCTGAAGCTTTCTTT. Drawing the rest from reference TRBV5-6 and TRBJ1-1, the complete variable domain is DAGVTQSPTHLIKTRGQQVTLRCSPKSGHDTVSWYQQALGQGPQFIFQYYEEEERQRGNFPDRFSGHQFPNYSSELNVNALLLGDSALYLCASSLQGLSEAFFGQGTRLTVV.

This clonotype was picked up many times. The chain links TRBV29-1 to TRBJ2-3; 8 bases are a match to TRBD1. The junction had 10 bases not matched to a gene; V was cut back by 1 base and J by 7 bases. The CDR3 consists of 15 residues. Germline CDR1 reads SQVTM; CDR2 reads ANQGSEA. In nucleotides, the CDR3 is TGCAGCGTTGAAGGGGGAGGACAGGGTGTGTATACGCAGTATTTT. Protein: CSVEGGGQGVYTQYF.

This clonotype was recorded at least ten times. The V gene is TRBV7-9, the J gene TRBJ2-1; TRBD2 agrees at 13 bases. This CDR3 contains 15 residues. J lost 5 bases, V lost 5 bases, and 3 bases had no gene match. The V gene's germline CDR1 is SEHNR and CDR2 FQNEAQ (reference sequence). Here the CDR3 reads CASSAGLAGDNEQFF. In DNA form, the CDR3 reads TGTGCCAGCAGCGCTGGACTAGCGGGAGACAATGAGCAGTTCTTC.

The chain links TRBV12-3 or TRBV12-4 to TRBJ2-1; 13 bases are a match to TRBD2. This CDR3 region has 16 residues. V lost 6 bases to trimming and J lost 4 bases; unmatched junction nucleotides: 6. CDR3 loop: CASSARGLAGYNEQFF. CDR3 bases: TGTGCCAGCAGCGCCCGGGGACTAGCGGGATACAATGAGCAGTTCTTC.

This clonotype showed up just once. The rearrangement joins TRBV18 to TRBJ2-7, with D possibly matching TRBD2 (6 bases). The germline gives CDR1 KGHSH, CDR2 LQKENI. This CDR3 has 14 residues. V was pared by 0 bases and J by 3 bases, with 9 bases between. CDR3 nucleotide sequence: TGTGCCAGCTCACCACCATCTAGCGTCTACGAGCAGTACGTC. Amino acid sequence: CASSPPSSVYEQYV.

This clonotype showed up many times. The chain carries TRBV6-5 and TRBJ1-5; D might be TRBD1 (6 bases). The CDR3 consists of 16 residues. Trimming removed 0 bases at V and 1 base at J, with 10 bases between. The V gene's germline CDR1 is MNHEY and CDR2 SVGAGI. CDR3 in DNA: TGTGCCAGCAGTTACTCGGGGGGGCAGAGCAATCAGCCCCAGCATTTT. It encodes CASSYSGGQSNQPQHF.

This clonotype showed up just a few times. This rearrangement joins TRBV20-1 to TRBJ2-3, with 8 bases lining up with TRBD2. The V gene's germline CDR1 is DFQATT and CDR2 SNEGSKA (reference sequence). Unmatched junction bases numbered 10, after V lost 0 bases and J lost 5 bases. The CDR3 covers 16 residues. CDR3 protein: CSARDGRGTSIDTQYF. The CDR3 coding sequence is TGCAGTGCTAGAGATGGTCGGGGGACTAGTATAGATACGCAGTATTTT.

The chain joins TRBV5-6 to TRBJ2-2; possible D gene TRBD1, 6 bases. The CDR3 has 15 amino acids. V dropped 1 base and J dropped 6 bases, with 13 bases sitting between them. The germline V gene has CDR1 SGHDT and CDR2 YYEEEE. CDR3 coding DNA: TGTGCCAGCAGCTTGTACAGGGTTGGAGCCGGGGAGCTGTTTTTT. Its translation: CASSLYRVGAGELFF. The full variable domain, rest sourced from reference TRBV5-6 and TRBJ2-2, is DAGVTQSPTHLIKTRGQQVTLRCSPKSGHDTVSWYQQALGQGPQFIFQYYEEEERQRGNFPDRFSGHQFPNYSSELNVNALLLGDSALYLCASSLYRVGAGELFFGEGSRLTVL.

The chain carries TRBV7-9 and TRBJ2-7, with D possibly TRBD2 on 5 matching bases. V lost 5 bases to trimming and J lost 9 bases, with 11 bases between them. Looked up from germline, CDR1 is SEHNR and CDR2 is FQNEAQ (reference sequence). There are 11 residues in the CDR3. The CDR3 region is CASSIGGGQYF. DNA for the CDR3: TGTGCCAGCAGCATCGGTGGAGGGCAGTACTTC.

The chain employs TRBV25-1 and TRBJ2-1; 9 bases are shared with TRBD2. The CDR3 extends over 14 amino acids. Per the germline V gene, CDR1 is MGHDK and CDR2 is SYGVNS. With V trimmed by 6 bases and J by 3 bases, 3 bases remained unmatched. The CDR3, as DNA: TGTGCCAGCAGAAGCGGGAGGTACTACAATGAGCAGTTCTTC. It yields the protein CASRSGRYYNEQFF.

This clonotype was seen at least ten times. The genes are TRBV6-1 and TRBJ2-2; 7 bases align to TRBD1. Looked up from germline, CDR1 is MNHNS and CDR2 is SASEGT. This CDR3 has 15 amino acids. The junction had 5 bases not matched to a gene; V was cut back by 5 bases and J by 2 bases. The CDR3 region is CASSRTGLNTGELFF. The DNA for the CDR3 is TGTGCCAGCAGTAGGACAGGCTTAAACACCGGGGAGCTGTTTTTT.

The chain combines TRBV3-1 with TRBJ2-3; D not resolved. Germline assignment: CDR1 LGHDT and CDR2 YNNKEL (reference sequence). This CDR3 has 13 residues. V was pared by 3 bases and J by 2 bases, with 6 bases between. The CDR3 loop reads CASSHPVTDTQYF. CDR3 DNA sequence: TGTGCCAGCAGCCATCCCGTCACAGATACGCAGTATTTT.

The chain carries TRBV5-6 and TRBJ2-4; D gene unclear. Trimming took off 0 bases at V and 6 bases at J, with 7 bases between the two ends. CDR3 length: 13 residues. Germline-derived CDR1 and CDR2 are SGHDT and YYEEEE. The CDR3 sequence is CASSLVSTNIQYF. The CDR3 bases are TGTGCCAGCAGCTTGGTTAGTACAAACATTCAGTACTTC.

This clonotype occurred a few times. The rearrangement uses TRBV18 and TRBJ1-1; D not certain. Germline CDR1 and CDR2: KGHSH and LQKENI. CDR3 length: 13 residues. V dropped 3 bases and J dropped 3 bases, with 8 bases sitting between them. CDR3: CASSPSGDTEAFF. In DNA, the CDR3 is TGTGCCAGCTCACCTAGTGGAGACACTGAAGCTTTCTTT.

This clonotype was seen ten or more times. The chain links TRBV7-2 to TRBJ1-1; D is perhaps TRBD1 (6 bases). From germline, CDR1 is SGHTA and CDR2 FQGNSA. The CDR3 has 15 amino acids. Trimming stripped 4 bases from V and 1 base from J, with 13 bases between. The DNA for the CDR3 is TGTGCCAGCAGCTCCTTGGGGGCGAGGAACACTGAAGCTTTCTTT. Its protein product is CASSSLGARNTEAFF.

The V gene is TRBV20-1, the J gene TRBJ1-1, with 9 positions matching TRBD1. Per the germline V gene, CDR1 is DFQATT and CDR2 is SNEGSKA (reference sequence). The V and J ends lost 6 bases and 4 bases, in that order; junction bases with no gene match: 9. CDR3 size: 14 residues. CDR3: CSARDRVVGTEAFF. The CDR3 DNA reads TGCAGTGCAAGGGACAGGGTGGTCGGCACTGAAGCTTTCTTT.

This clonotype has just a few counts. J is TRBJ1-1 and V is TRBV6-5; D might be TRBD1 (6 bases). The CDR3 covers 17 residues. Germline V gene lookup returns CDR1 MNHEY and CDR2 SVGAGI. Trimming pared 0 bases from V and 4 bases from J, leaving 18 bases between. CDR3 DNA sequence: TGTGCCAGCAGTTACTCCTGGACAGAACCCTTCACCACTGAAGCTTTCTTT. Residues: CASSYSWTEPFTTEAFF.

This rearrangement joins TRBV27 to TRBJ2-6, with D unresolved. With 6 bases removed from V and 0 bases from J, the gap between germline ends came to 9 bases. The CDR3 covers 15 residues. CDR1 and CDR2 (germline): MNHEY, SMNVEV (reference sequence). In DNA form, the CDR3 reads TGTGCCAGCAGATTCGTACGCTCTGGGGCCAACGTCCTGACTTTC. Its translation is CASRFVRSGANVLTF.

This clonotype was seen at least ten times. The chain has TRBV2 and TRBJ2-1; D might be TRBD2 (5 bases). Germline assignment: CDR1 SNHLY and CDR2 FYNNEI. Trimming stripped 10 bases from V and 7 bases from J, with 11 bases between. The CDR3 has 11 amino acids. Here the CDR3 DNA reads TGTGCCACCCTAGCCCGGAATGAGCAGTTCTTC. It specifies CATLARNEQFF.

This clonotype was seen at least ten times. Mismatch with germline at one junction end may stem from a read error. The J gene is TRBJ1-1, the V gene TRBV5-1; D is uncertain. The germline CDR1 and CDR2 sequences are SGHRS and YFSETQ. The CDR3 runs to 12 residues. CDR3 sequence (DNA): TGCGCCAGCAGCGGGGATAACAGTGAAGCTTTCTTT. Amino acid sequence: CASSGDNSEAFF.

The J gene is TRBJ2-1, the V gene TRBV20-1; no clear D. Trimming stripped 6 bases from V and 4 bases from J, with 4 bases between. The CDR3 covers 10 residues. CDR1 DFQATT and CDR2 SNEGSKA come from the germline V gene (reference sequence). As DNA, the CDR3 is TGCAGTGCCATGTACAATGAGCAGTTCTTC. It codes for CSAMYNEQFF.